This TCR beta chain came from a study of T-cell memory formation after mild COVID-19. Turning to the study itself: Clusters of TCRs were largely donor specific.

Libraries for TCRalpha and TCRbeta carried sample barcodes and unique molecular identifiers via 5'RACE. TCRdb called the 5' RACE reads again in MiXCR, with one record for every CDR3 protein. The data show approximately 300,000 distinct CDR3 sequences, with 15% to 20% seen just once and 20% to 25% held by the top ten. This clonotype has just a few counts. Germline assignment: CDR1 SGHKS and CDR2 YYEKEE (reference sequence). This CDR3 has 15 amino acids. The V end lost 1 base, the J end lost 0 bases, and 9 bases lay between the germline ends. The rearrangement links TRBV5-5 to TRBJ2-3, with D perhaps assigned TRBD1 or TRBD2 (5 bases each). The sequencing sample was made of PBMCs or a T cell subset sorted from them (not recorded which). This receptor was identified in a young man who had mild COVID-19 (a few samples of this study predate the infection). Cell type and time point are not known. The CDR3 loop is CASSLTGDSTDTQYF. The CDR3, as DNA: TGTGCCAGCAGCTTGACCGGGGACAGCACAGATACGCAGTATTTT.